This is a list of T cell receptor beta chains from one sample in a study of blood T cell repertoires in COVID-19. TCRdb keeps only in-frame clones here, not all; method: immunoSEQ multiplex PCR. The table includes 100,000 to 150,000 clones, around four fifths detected once. The sample was PBMCs or T cells enriched from blood (not recorded which). The receptors shown here come from a man between 40 and 49 years old with acute COVID-19. CDR3s leave out the opening cysteine and the closing phenylalanine or tryptophan. Fields, in order: V gene, J gene, CDR3 protein.

v_gene: TRBV11-3
j_gene: TRBJ1-6
CDR3aa: ASAGGGDSPLH

v_gene: TRBV15
j_gene: TRBJ1-2
CDR3aa: ATSRGAGGYGYT

v_gene: TRBV19
j_gene: TRBJ1-2
CDR3aa: ATSDEGAYGYT

v_gene: TRBV27
j_gene: TRBJ2-3
CDR3aa: ASSLGGESMY

v_gene: TRBV9
j_gene: TRBJ2-7
CDR3aa: ASSVDPGTSGASYEQY

v_gene: TRBV7-5
j_gene: TRBJ2-7
CDR3aa: ARSLEGGPPGEQY

v_gene: TRBV12-5
j_gene: TRBJ1-5
CDR3aa: ASGLEADQPQH

v_gene: TRBV7-9
j_gene: TRBJ1-1
CDR3aa: ASSLYRSGAVEAF

v_gene: TRBV28
j_gene: TRBJ2-5
CDR3aa: ASSLGTAGGEETQY

v_gene: TRBV19
j_gene: TRBJ1-5
CDR3aa: ASSMGGTGRQPQH

v_gene: TRBV29-1
j_gene: TRBJ2-2
CDR3aa: SVDTGGYTGELF

v_gene: TRBV7-9
j_gene: TRBJ2-5
CDR3aa: ASSFPGGGQETQY

v_gene: TRBV2
j_gene: TRBJ2-7
CDR3aa: ASSEVDEQY

v_gene: TRBV11-2
j_gene: TRBJ2-2
CDR3aa: ASSGEGQPWGTGELF

v_gene: TRBV27
j_gene: TRBJ1-5
CDR3aa: ASSYIDQPQH

v_gene: TRBV7-2
j_gene: TRBJ2-1
CDR3aa: ASSLVGTGWDEQF

v_gene: TRBV3-1/TRBV3-2
j_gene: TRBJ1-4
CDR3aa: ASRGQVNEKLF

v_gene: TRBV7-3
j_gene: TRBJ2-5
CDR3aa: ASSLSGEETQY

v_gene: TRBV7-9
j_gene: TRBJ2-3
CDR3aa: ASSLFLGATDTQY

v_gene: TRBV11-3
j_gene: TRBJ1-5
CDR3aa: ASSLDQAFLNQPQH